The T cell receptor (beta chain) described here comes from a study of T cell repertoires in cytomegalovirus infection. Study background: Carrying CMV and the relevant HLA type showed in public TCR beta signatures. Study results and limitations: HLA-C-restricted TCR beta clonotypes specific for CMV led the ex vivo response.

From the reads, TCRdb called clonotypes with MiXCR, one entry per CDR3 protein. The repertoire holds about 890,000 distinct CDR3 sequences, with approximately 30% as singletons. This clonotype has just a few counts. What it binds is unknown. The CDR3 is made up of 14 amino acids. Germline loops: CDR1 SGHVS, CDR2 FNYEAQ. Trimming stripped 4 bases from V and 4 bases from J, with 11 bases between. This TCR came from a human donor in good health (CMV status not recorded). Some clones in this sample may be carry-over from other donors' samples. The chain carries TRBV7-6 and TRBJ2-1; a weak D match, TRBD1 (6 bases). Sequenced material: cultured CD8+ T cells from PBMCs, taken from culture after CMV antigen stimulation. CDR3 DNA sequence: TGTGCCAGCAGCTCCGACAGGTTGTACAATGAGCAGTTCTTC. Amino acids: CASSSDRLYNEQFF.